This T cell receptor beta chain is from a study of shared T cell receptors in the human thymus. Germline lookup yields CDR1 ENHRY and CDR2 SYGVKD. This CDR3 comprises 16 residues. Trimming pared 5 bases from V and 3 bases from J, leaving 19 bases between. Here immunoSEQ multiplex PCR was the method, and the copy in TCRdb shows in-frame clones only, minus some. Of hundreds of thousands of clones detected, 70% to 90% appear once; the ten largest clones hold roughly 0.01%. This clone was observed once. The same data also went into a second study, on human thymus T cells. That paper adds: The donors were infants in Finland with congenital heart defects, otherwise immunologically healthy. Resections from corrective heart surgery supplied the thymus tissue. There appeared to be biased usage of V and J genes in thymic and blood repertoires. Related research described strongly overlapping thymic repertoires in unrelated people.

Sequenced input: thymocytes. The V and J genes are TRBV10-3 and TRBJ1-1; perhaps TRBD1 as D (5 bases). The receptor comes from a girl under three years old with a congenital heart defect. The CDR3 DNA reads as TGTGCCATCAGTACCTCGAGCAGGGCGGGAGACACTGAAGCTTTCTTT. It specifies CAISTSSRAGDTEAFF.